These 3 T cell receptor beta chains originate from one sample sequenced in a study of identical twins. TCRdb re-called the 5' RACE reads through MiXCR, storing one row per CDR3 protein. The table records roughly 240,000 distinct CDR3 sequences, 7% of them present only once. The data also belong to a second study, concerning yellow fever vaccine responses in identical twins.

The sequenced material came from memory (CD45RO+) T cells sorted from blood. The receptors derive from a woman younger than 35 in good health.

The rearrangement uses TRBV4-2 and TRBJ2-1; 9 bases line up with TRBD1. J was trimmed by 8 bases and V by 0 bases; bases with no gene match: 8. Germline V gene data show CDR1 as LGHNA and CDR2 as YNFKEQ. This CDR3 has 16 residues. The CDR3 coding sequence is TGTGCCAGCAGCCAAGACAACAGGGGGCGCATCGATGAGCAGTTCTTC. It codes for CASSQDNRGRIDEQFF.

As concerns this clonotype: The germline gene is not matched at one end of the junction; a read error may be the cause. V gene TRBV5-1 combines with J gene TRBJ2-7; 9 nucleotides align to TRBD2. The CDR3 has 17 residues. CDR1 and CDR2 (germline): SGHRS, YFSETQ. The CDR3 region has the DNA TGCGCCAGCAGATTGGGAACCCTAGCGGGGAGCTCCTACGAGCAGTACTTC. It specifies CASRLGTLAGSSYEQYF.

The chain carries TRBV20-1 and TRBJ2-5; no firm D call. The CDR3 length is 12 residues. The ends were cut back, 1 base at V and 5 bases at J, with 8 bases in the middle. Germline lookup yields CDR1 DFQATT and CDR2 SNEGSKA (reference sequence). For the CDR3, the DNA is TGCAGTGCTAGAGGGGGTGCTGAGACCCAGTACTTC. Protein: CSARGGAETQYF.